The clone carrying this TCR beta chain appeared a few times. Its antigen is unidentified. The same CDR3 arises from other DNA sequences in this sample as well. The data were taken from a study of cytomegalovirus exposure and HLA in healthy donors. General observations from the study: Cytomegalovirus association was listed for under 200 TCR beta chains. The dataset shows that most TCR sequences were rare, while some public TCRs occurred in many donors.

PCR was performed using 60 Vbeta and 13 Jbeta primers. In the study's own analysis: Later work found around 72 million unique TCR beta chains, with 9.5 million to 14 million shared. The data were produced by immunoSEQ multiplex PCR, yet TCRdb's version contains in-frame clones alone and is incomplete. The DNA was the basis for D and trimming; V, J and clone size are from that table. The sample includes 120,000 to 150,000 clones, around 77% of them seen just once. Sequencing used PBMCs. The TCR was taken from a woman between 40 and 55 years old in good health and CMV-seropositive.

The CDR3: CASSTGGYGYTF. The CDR3 nucleotides are TGTGCCAGTAGCACAGGGGGATATGGCTACACCTTC. This chain links TRBV19 with TRBJ1-2; 8 nucleotides line up with TRBD1. V lost 6 bases and J lost 5; bases outside the gene matches: 2. CDR3 size: 12 residues. The germline gives CDR1 LNHDA, CDR2 SQIVND (reference sequence).